This T cell receptor beta chain comes out of a study of blood T cell repertoires in COVID-19 (dated by TCRdb to 2019 to 2021). For the study in its entirety: Samples from collaborators originated in the United States, Italy and Spain and spanned both the acute and convalescent phases of COVID-19. Where available, HLA class I and class II types were taken from metadata supplied by the sample provider and were not determined by assay-based typing. The repertoires were released in a freely available public database intended as a resource for research on the immune response to SARS-CoV-2. The samples were drawn from the first 160 participants of the ongoing ImmuneRACE study and from some 1,300 subjects provided by 6 global collaborators. The prospective study material was composed of cDNA or gDNA derived from T cells, B-cell-depleted T cells, or PBMCs. A de-identified subject ID, COVID-19 status, age in years and sex were almost always included in the sample metadata. Deeply sampled blood TCRbeta repertoires from subjects exposed to, actively infected with, or recovered from COVID-19 were included in the dataset. What the work shows at the level of the full study, not this receptor alone: Clinical and demographic metadata were provided uncurated, with the amount varying by source and participant.

The CDR3, cysteine through phenylalanine, is 13 amino acids long. Only the CDR3 part of the read is kept: 39 bases, read in frame from the first base. V is clipped by 0 bases and J by 8 bases, and the sequence between their germline boundaries is 6 bases long. Per the germline V gene (reference sequence), SGHKS is the CDR1 and YYEKEE is the CDR2. The collaborating institutions used their own protocols to collect whole blood in K2EDTA tubes. Collaborator samples were shipped for TCRbeta analysis as frozen whole blood, isolated PBMCs, or DNA extracted from either sample type. A remark on this clone: Which antigen it targets is not known. Within one base of it there is no much larger clone, and no base qualities were kept.

TCRbeta CDR3 regions were amplified from genomic DNA using the immunoSEQ Assay, a bias-controlled multiplex PCR. Per the authors' processing: Nucleated cell counts per sample were estimated from amplification of reference gene primers within the assay. To quantify the absolute abundance of each unique TCRbeta CDR3 rearrangement, sequence reads were collapsed and filtered. For each sample, productive Simpson clonality was calculated as the square root of Simpson's diversity index over productive rearrangements. In TCRdb, the immuneACCESS table is reduced to in-frame sequences with V and J assigned. These tables do not hold every clone; where another copy was compared, an unresolved V gene accounts for under half, and the others remain unexplained. V and J calls and clone size are those listed in that table; D and trimming were worked out from the DNA. The sample data list tens of thousands of clones, and roughly 80% of these were observed just once. The top ten constitute roughly 4.4% of the sample.

The chain uses TRBV5-5 and TRBJ1-6; the D gene assignment is ambiguous. The TCR sequence derives from a middle-aged man with active COVID-19. The material sequenced was peripheral blood. DNA sequence: TGTGCCAGCAGCTTGGCCGGTGATTCACCCCTCCACTTT. It translates as CASSLAGDSPLHF.